Each of the 20 T cell receptor beta chains below was sequenced from the same sample in a study of T cell repertoires in cytomegalovirus infection. Via MiXCR, TCRdb re-called the reads, giving one row per CDR3 protein. The table lists 200,000 to 300,000 distinct CDR3 sequences, less than 9.5% of them singletons, with around 16% in the top ten. Material: PBMCs. The source of these receptors is a human donor in good health (CMV status not recorded). Some clones in this sample may be carry-over from other donors' samples.

This clonotype was picked up many times. V is TRBV7-8 and J is TRBJ2-3; D perhaps matches TRBD1 (5 bases). CDR1 is SGHVS and CDR2 is FQNEAQ in the germline V gene. V was pared by 1 base and J by 7 bases, with 15 bases between. This CDR3 is 15 amino acids long. CDR3 in amino acids: CASSLVDSPTNTQYF. The CDR3 nucleotides read TGTGCCAGCAGCTTAGTAGACAGTCCCACTAATACGCAGTATTTT.

There are many counts of this clonotype. J is TRBJ1-1 and V is TRBV7-2, with unresolved D. This CDR3 is 15 amino acids long. Germline V gene data show CDR1 as SGHTA and CDR2 as FQGNSA. Deletions cut 5 bases from V and 0 bases from J, with 13 bases between. The CDR3, as DNA: TGTGCCAGCAGCCCCCCAGGATTCATGAACACTGAAGCTTTCTTT. As protein: CASSPPGFMNTEAFF.

As regards this clonotype: This may come from a read error, since a much larger clone is one base off. The chain recombines TRBV27 with TRBJ2-2, with a possible D match to TRBD2 (6 bases). From germline, CDR1 is MNHEY and CDR2 SMNVEV (reference sequence). The V and J ends lost 6 bases and 4 bases respectively, with 15 bases between them. The CDR3 is 15 residues long. CDR3 sequence: CASSPEWGGTGELFF. CDR3 DNA sequence: TGTGCCAGCAGCCCGGAGTGGGGAGGCACCGGGGAGCTGTTTTTT.

This clonotype was seen only a few times. This chain links TRBV19 with TRBJ2-2, with 11 bases aligning to TRBD2. The CDR3 is 17 amino acids. Unmatched junction bases numbered 8, after V lost 3 bases and J lost 5 bases. Germline CDR1 and CDR2: LNHDA and SQIVND (reference sequence). Written as DNA, the CDR3 is TGTGCCAGTAGTATCACCGGGACTAGCGGAGTAACCGGGGAGCTGTTTTTT. Encoded protein: CASSITGTSGVTGELFF.

This chain connects TRBV29-1 to TRBJ1-3; TRBD1 might be the D (6 bases). V shed 3 bases and J shed 4 bases, with 13 bases lying between them. The CDR3 contains 14 residues. Germline V gives CDR1 SQVTM, CDR2 ANQGSEA. The CDR3 DNA reads as TGCAGCGTTGATTTAGGGGGTGGAGGAAACACCATATATTTT. The encoded protein is CSVDLGGGGNTIYF.

There are many counts of this clonotype. The genes are TRBV12-3 or TRBV12-4 and TRBJ2-5; D is unresolved. CDR3 length: 13 amino acids. V was clipped by 7 bases and J by 5 bases, with 14 bases between them. The CDR3, as DNA: TGTGCCAGCACCCTGGGAAATTGGGAGACCCAGTACTTC. Translated: CASTLGNWETQYF.

Only a few counts were recorded for this clonotype. The chain links TRBV7-9 to TRBJ2-7, with a tentative D call TRBD1 (6 bases). Looked up from germline, CDR1 is SEHNR and CDR2 is FQNEAQ (reference sequence). This CDR3 is 15 amino acids long. CDR3 region: CDYHTGTRGVYEQYF. As DNA, the CDR3 is TGTGATTACCACACCGGGACACGAGGAGTCTACGAGCAGTACTTC. Combining the CDR3 with reference TRBV7-9 and TRBJ2-7 gives the whole variable domain DTGVSQNPRHKITKRGQNVTFRCDPISEHNRLYWYRQTLGQGPEFLTYFQNEAQLEKSRLLSDRFSAERPKGSFSTLEIQRTEQGDSAMYLCDYHTGTRGVYEQYFGPGTRLTVT.

The chain employs TRBV18 and TRBJ2-7, with 9 positions matching TRBD2. The CDR3 is made up of 15 amino acids. The junction had 4 bases not matched to a gene; V was cut back by 1 base and J by 3 bases. The V gene's germline CDR1 is KGHSH and CDR2 LQKENI. This CDR3 reads CASSPLSGSDYEQYF. CDR3 nucleotide sequence: TGTGCCAGCTCACCACTTAGCGGGAGCGACTACGAGCAGTACTTC. The complete variable domain, with remaining parts taken from reference TRBV18 and TRBJ2-7, reads NAGVMQNPRHLVRRRGQEARLRCSPMKGHSHVYWYRQLPEEGLKFMVYLQKENIIDESGMPKERFSAEFPKEGPSILRIQQVVRGDSAAYFCASSPLSGSDYEQYFGPGTRLTVT.

V gene TRBV9 combines with J gene TRBJ2-2; possible D gene TRBD2, 5 bases. Germline values: CDR1 SGDLS, CDR2 YYNGEE. Trimming cost V 6 bases and J 7 bases, with 10 bases left between them. This CDR3 has 12 residues. CDR3 sequence: CASMGVSGELFF. In DNA form, the CDR3 reads TGTGCCAGCATGGGAGTTAGCGGGGAGCTGTTTTTT.

This clonotype was counted a few times. The rearrangement uses TRBV11-3 and TRBJ1-1; weak D call: TRBD1 (6 bases). The V end was cut by 5 bases, the J end by 0 bases, with 22 bases between. The CDR3 totals 18 residues. CDR1 is SGHNT and CDR2 is YENEEA in the germline V gene. CDR3 sequence (DNA): TGTGCCAGCAGCATTCAGGGGCGGGGGGTAAGGATGAACACTGAAGCTTTCTTT. Translated: CASSIQGRGVRMNTEAFF.

In this sample, this clonotype turned up a few times. The V gene is TRBV3-1, the J gene TRBJ2-2, with TRBD2 as a possible D gene (6 bases). The CDR3 runs 16 residues. CDR1 is LGHDT, CDR2 YNNKEL, per germline (reference sequence). Trimming left V 3 bases short and J 0 bases short, with 11 bases between. CDR3 nucleotides: TGTGCCAGCAGCCAGCTCATAGCGGCGAACACCGGGGAGCTGTTTTTT. Protein sequence: CASSQLIAANTGELFF. Full variable domain (remainder filled in from reference TRBV3-1 and TRBJ2-2): DTAVSQTPKYLVTQMGNDKSIKCEQNLGHDTMYWYKQDSKKFLKIMFSYNNKELIINETVPNRFSPKSPDKAHLNLHINSLELGDSAVYFCASSQLIAANTGELFFGEGSRLTVL.

In its sample, this clonotype was seen many times. The chain employs TRBV11-3 and TRBJ2-3, with a tentative D call TRBD1 (7 bases). CDR1 is SGHNT and CDR2 is YENEEA in the germline V gene. The CDR3 extends over 15 amino acids. Trimming stripped 5 bases from V and 0 bases from J, with 12 bases between. The CDR3 DNA reads as TGTGCCAGCAGCCCAGGGGGAGGCAGCACAGATACGCAGTATTTT. Its translation is CASSPGGGSTDTQYF.

This clonotype came up many times. V gene TRBV7-9 combines with J gene TRBJ1-1; D uncertain. CDR1 is SEHNR and CDR2 is FQNEAQ in the germline V gene (reference sequence). The CDR3 is 13 residues long. V shed 5 bases and J shed 5 bases, with 12 bases lying between them. In nucleotides, the CDR3 is TGTGCCAGCAGCCGCCCCAGTGAAACTGAAGCTTTCTTT. Translating it yields CASSRPSETEAFF. Full variable domain (outside the CDR3, taken from reference TRBV7-9 and TRBJ1-1): DTGVSQNPRHKITKRGQNVTFRCDPISEHNRLYWYRQTLGQGPEFLTYFQNEAQLEKSRLLSDRFSAERPKGSFSTLEIQRTEQGDSAMYLCASSRPSETEAFFGQGTRLTVV.

The table lists this clonotype with a count of one. This chain uses TRBV7-2 with TRBJ2-1; no clear D gene. There are 13 residues in the CDR3. Germline V CDR1 and CDR2: SGHTA, FQGNSA. V lost 3 bases to trimming and J lost 4 bases, with 7 bases between them. CDR3 region: CASSFMLYNEQFF. CDR3 DNA: TGTGCCAGCAGCTTTATGCTATACAATGAGCAGTTCTTC.

Ten or more counts support this clonotype. V usage is TRBV7-9 and J usage is TRBJ2-5; maybe TRBD2 (6 bases). Looked up from germline, CDR1 is SEHNR and CDR2 is FQNEAQ (reference sequence). Trimming removed 5 bases at V and 5 bases at J, with 21 bases between. The CDR3 has 16 amino acids. The CDR3 coding sequence is TGTGCCAGCAGCCCAACCGGGACCCAGGGAGGCGAGACCCAGTACTTC. Its translation is CASSPTGTQGGETQYF. The full variable domain, its missing parts supplied by reference TRBV7-9 and TRBJ2-5, is DTGVSQNPRHKITKRGQNVTFRCDPISEHNRLYWYRQTLGQGPEFLTYFQNEAQLEKSRLLSDRFSAERPKGSFSTLEIQRTEQGDSAMYLCASSPTGTQGGETQYFGPGTRLLVL.

This clonotype came up many times. The V call is TRBV20-1, the J call TRBJ1-5, with D maybe TRBD1 (6 bases). Germline CDR1 is DFQATT and CDR2 is SNEGSKA (reference sequence). The CDR3 extends over 15 amino acids. V shed 3 bases and J shed 0 bases, with 12 bases lying between them. Here the CDR3 reads CSASDGQYSNQPQHF. The CDR3 DNA reads TGCAGTGCTAGCGATGGACAGTATAGCAATCAGCCCCAGCATTTT.

This clonotype has ten or more counts. The chain recombines TRBV6-6 with TRBJ1-6; D unresolved. Germline lookup yields CDR1 MNHNY and CDR2 SVGAGI (reference sequence). The CDR3 totals 15 residues. V was trimmed by 6 bases and J by 0 bases, leaving 9 bases between them. The CDR3 bases are TGTGCCAGCAGGGATGGGAGCTCCTATAATTCACCCCTCCACTTT. Protein product: CASRDGSSYNSPLHF.

In its sample, this clonotype was seen many times. The chain carries TRBV12-3 or TRBV12-4 and TRBJ2-2; TRBD2 aligns across 10 bases. Losses at the gene ends were 5 bases for V and 7 bases for J; bases not matched to a gene: 10. CDR3 length: 16 amino acids. The CDR3 region has the DNA TGTGCCAGCAGTCCACGGAGCGGGGGGGCCAACGGGGAGCTGTTTTTT. Its protein is CASSPRSGGANGELFF.

There are many counts of this clonotype. The chain links TRBV6-6 to TRBJ2-7, with 7 bases that match TRBD1. The CDR3 runs 14 residues. The trim removed 6 bases at V and 0 bases at J, leaving 5 bases unmatched. Germline V gene lookup returns CDR1 MNHNY and CDR2 SVGAGI (reference sequence). CDR3 region: CASSIGGFSYEQYF. CDR3 DNA sequence: TGTGCCAGCAGCATAGGGGGCTTCTCCTACGAGCAGTACTTC.

In this sample, this clonotype turned up many times. The rearrangement joins TRBV14 to TRBJ2-3; TRBD1 or TRBD2 may be the D gene (5 bases each). This CDR3 is 14 amino acids long. With 4 bases removed from V and 3 bases from J, the gap between germline ends came to 11 bases. The germline gives CDR1 SGHDN, CDR2 FVKESK. CDR3 coding DNA: TGTGCCAGCAGCCGAGGGACCGCAACAGATACGCAGTATTTT. Translating it yields CASSRGTATDTQYF.